This T cell receptor beta chain comes out of a study of control samples from healthy donors and cancer patients. The germline V gene encodes CDR1 LGHDT and CDR2 YNNKEL (reference sequence). This CDR3 region has 14 residues. V gave up 0 bases and J gave up 2 bases, with 5 bases separating them. TCRdb keeps only in-frame clones here, not all; method: immunoSEQ multiplex PCR. The sample has about 170,000 clones, 93% seen once; the top ten hold over 4%. The clonotype was recovered from a woman aged 55-69 years in good health. The genes are TRBV3-1 (or the pseudogene TRBV3-2) and TRBJ1-5; D is unclear. The sample taken for sequencing was blood. The CDR3 is CASSQDSGNQPQHF. CDR3 DNA: TGTGCCAGCAGCCAAGATTCGGGCAATCAGCCCCAGCATTTT.